This entry features one T cell receptor (beta chain) sequence. Antigen: not known. Sequenced by immunoSEQ multiplex PCR; TCRdb stores in-frame clones only, minus some. The sample lists 120,000 to 150,000 clones, approximately 91% seen once, with about 5.4% in the top ten. Germline CDR1 MNHEY, CDR2 SMNVEV (reference sequence). The CDR3 spans 17 residues. Losses at the gene ends were 0 bases for V and 2 bases for J; bases not matched to a gene: 7. The data are from a study of T cell responses to AZD1222 COVID-19 vaccine. The study's findings and limits: Clonal diversity may have been underestimated, and the donors were mostly white British, with more females than males.

This receptor was obtained from an adult who received the MenACWY meningococcal vaccine as a control. The sample in question was peripheral blood, obtained 28 days after the second dose of the MenACWY control vaccine. V is TRBV27 and J is TRBJ2-3, with TRBD2 matching over 8 bases. The chain's CDR3 is CASSLSVVAGLTDTQYF. CDR3 nucleotide sequence: TGTGCCAGCAGTTTATCGGTCGTAGCGGGACTCACAGATACGCAGTATTTT.